This T cell receptor (beta chain) came from a study of CD8 T cells in Susac syndrome. RNA totalling roughly 0.45 to 1 ug underwent reverse transcription with random hexamers. MiXCR was run by TCRdb on the immunoSEQ multiplex PCR reads, yielding one entry per CDR3 protein. Here the sample spans roughly 80,000 distinct CDR3 sequences, just under 95% being singletons. The CDR3 consists of 13 residues. Germline lookup yields CDR1 LGHNA and CDR2 YSLEER. Trimming pared 1 base from V and 6 bases from J, leaving 7 bases between. The rearrangement uses TRBV4-3 and TRBJ2-1; no definite D call. The sequencing sample was made of CD8+ T cells from PBMCs. The receptor was derived from a human donor in good health. The DNA of the CDR3 is TGCGCCAGCAGCCAAGTAGTGTCCAATGAGCAGTTCTTC. Translated: CASSQVVSNEQFF.